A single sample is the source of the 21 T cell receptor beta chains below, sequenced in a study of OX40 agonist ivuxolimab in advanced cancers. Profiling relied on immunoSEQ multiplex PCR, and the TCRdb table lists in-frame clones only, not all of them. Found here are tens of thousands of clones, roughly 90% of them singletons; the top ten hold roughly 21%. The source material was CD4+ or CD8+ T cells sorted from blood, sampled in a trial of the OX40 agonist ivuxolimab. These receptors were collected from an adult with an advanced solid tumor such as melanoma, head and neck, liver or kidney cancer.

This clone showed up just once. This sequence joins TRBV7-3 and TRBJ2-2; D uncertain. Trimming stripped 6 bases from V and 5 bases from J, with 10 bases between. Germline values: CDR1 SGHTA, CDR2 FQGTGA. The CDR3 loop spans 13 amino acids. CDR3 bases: TGTGCCAGCAGTTCCAAGAGGACCGGGGAGCTGTTTTTT. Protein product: CASSSKRTGELFF.

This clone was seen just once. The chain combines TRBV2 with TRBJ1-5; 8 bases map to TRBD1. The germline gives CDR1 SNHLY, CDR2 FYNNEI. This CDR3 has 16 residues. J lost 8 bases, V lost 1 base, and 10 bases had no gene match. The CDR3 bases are TGTGCCAGCAGTGAAGAGGTCGGACAGGGTGGCGAGCCCCAGCATTTT. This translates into CASSEEVGQGGEPQHF.

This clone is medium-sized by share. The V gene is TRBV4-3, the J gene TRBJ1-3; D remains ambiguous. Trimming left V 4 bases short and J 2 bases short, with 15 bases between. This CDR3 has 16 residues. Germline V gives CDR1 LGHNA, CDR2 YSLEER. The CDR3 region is CASSLSVDPTGNTIYF. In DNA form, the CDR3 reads TGCGCCAGCAGCCTCTCCGTGGACCCTACTGGAAACACCATATATTTT.

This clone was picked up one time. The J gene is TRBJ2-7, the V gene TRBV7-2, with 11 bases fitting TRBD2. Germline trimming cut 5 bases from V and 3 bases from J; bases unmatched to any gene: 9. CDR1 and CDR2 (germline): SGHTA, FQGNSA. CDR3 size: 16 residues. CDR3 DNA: TGTGCCAGCAGCCTAGAGGGGACTAGCGGATACTACGAGCAGTACTTC. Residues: CASSLEGTSGYYEQYF.

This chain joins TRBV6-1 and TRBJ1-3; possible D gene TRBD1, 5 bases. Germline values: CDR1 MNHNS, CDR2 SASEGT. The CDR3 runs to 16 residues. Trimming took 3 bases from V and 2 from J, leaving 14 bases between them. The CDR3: CASSEAGLYAGNTIYF. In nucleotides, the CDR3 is TGTGCCAGCAGTGAGGCAGGGCTTTATGCTGGAAACACCATATATTTT.

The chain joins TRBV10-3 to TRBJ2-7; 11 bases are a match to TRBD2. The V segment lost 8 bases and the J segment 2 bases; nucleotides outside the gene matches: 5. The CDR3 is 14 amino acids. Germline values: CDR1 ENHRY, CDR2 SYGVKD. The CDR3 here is CAIGGTSGPYEQYF. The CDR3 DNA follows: TGTGCCATCGGTGGGACTAGCGGACCCTACGAGCAGTACTTC.

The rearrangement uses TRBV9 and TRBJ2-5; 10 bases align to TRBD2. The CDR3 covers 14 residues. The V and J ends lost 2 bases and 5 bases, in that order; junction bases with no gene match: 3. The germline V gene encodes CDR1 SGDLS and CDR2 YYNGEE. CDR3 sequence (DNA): TGTGCCAGCAGCGTCGGTAGCGGGAGGGAGACCCAGTACTTC. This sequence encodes CASSVGSGRETQYF.

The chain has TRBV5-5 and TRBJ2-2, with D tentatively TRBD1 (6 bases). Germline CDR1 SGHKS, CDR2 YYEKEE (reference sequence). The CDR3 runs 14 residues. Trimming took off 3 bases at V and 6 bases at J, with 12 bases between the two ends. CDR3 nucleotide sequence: TGTGCCAGCAGCTGGGGGCTGGGCCCCGGGGAGCTGTTTTTT. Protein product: CASSWGLGPGELFF.

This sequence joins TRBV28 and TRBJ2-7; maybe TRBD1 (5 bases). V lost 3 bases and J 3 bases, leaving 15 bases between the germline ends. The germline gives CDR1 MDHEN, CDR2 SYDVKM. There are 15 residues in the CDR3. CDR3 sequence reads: CASSFQLGRDYEQYF. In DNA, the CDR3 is TGTGCCAGCAGTTTCCAGTTGGGCAGGGACTACGAGCAGTACTTC. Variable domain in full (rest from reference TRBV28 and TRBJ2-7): DVKVTQSSRYLVKRTGEKVFLECVQDMDHENMFWYRQDPGLGLRLIYFSYDVKMKEKGDIPEGYSVSREKKERFSLILESASTNQTSMYLCASSFQLGRDYEQYFGPGTRLTVT.

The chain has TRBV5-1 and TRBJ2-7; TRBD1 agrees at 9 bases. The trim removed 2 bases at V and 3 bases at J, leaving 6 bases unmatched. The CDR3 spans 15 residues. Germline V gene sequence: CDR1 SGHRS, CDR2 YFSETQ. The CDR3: CASSLSGTGFYEQYF. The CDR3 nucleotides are TGCGCCAGCAGCTTATCCGGGACAGGGTTCTACGAGCAGTACTTC.

The DNA for the CDR3 is TGTGCCAGCGGGGGGACAGGGGAGGCCCCCCGACTCACCGGGGAGCTGTTTTTT. It specifies CASGGTGEAPRLTGELFF. The chain combines TRBV9 with TRBJ2-2; 10 nucleotides line up with TRBD1. The CDR3 contains 18 residues. The V segment lost 7 bases and the J segment 4 bases; nucleotides outside the gene matches: 16. Germline V gene sequence: CDR1 SGDLS, CDR2 YYNGEE.

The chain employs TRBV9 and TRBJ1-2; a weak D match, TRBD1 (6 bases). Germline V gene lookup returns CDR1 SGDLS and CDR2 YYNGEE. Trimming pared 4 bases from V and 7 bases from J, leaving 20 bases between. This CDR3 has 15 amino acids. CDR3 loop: CASSPGDINSGGYTF. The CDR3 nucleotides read TGTGCCAGCAGCCCTGGGGACATCAACTCGGGTGGCTACACCTTC. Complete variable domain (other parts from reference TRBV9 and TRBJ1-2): DSGVTQTPKHLITATGQRVTLRCSPRSGDLSVYWYQQSLDQGLQFLIQYYNGEERAKGNILERFSAQQFPDLHSELNLSSLELGDSALYFCASSPGDINSGGYTFGSGTRLTVV.

As DNA, the CDR3 is TGTGCCAGCAGCCCGGGGTTCTACAATGAGCAGTTCTTC. Protein product: CASSPGFYNEQFF. The V call is TRBV7-8, the J call TRBJ2-1, with TRBD2 as a possible D gene (5 bases). The CDR3 is made up of 13 amino acids. From germline, CDR1 is SGHVS and CDR2 FQNEAQ. Trimming cost V 5 bases and J 3 bases, with 8 bases left between them.

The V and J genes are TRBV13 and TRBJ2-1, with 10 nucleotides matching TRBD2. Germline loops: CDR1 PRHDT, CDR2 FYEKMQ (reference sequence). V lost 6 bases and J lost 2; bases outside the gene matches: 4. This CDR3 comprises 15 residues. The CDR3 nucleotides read TGTGCCAGCAGGCTAGCGGGAGTAACCTACAATGAGCAGTTCTTC. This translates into CASRLAGVTYNEQFF. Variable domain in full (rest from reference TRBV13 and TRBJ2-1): AAGVIQSPRHLIKEKRETATLKCYPIPRHDTVYWYQQGPGQDPQFLISFYEKMQSDKGSIPDRFSAQQFSDYHSELNMSSLELGDSALYFCASRLAGVTYNEQFFGPGTRLTVL.

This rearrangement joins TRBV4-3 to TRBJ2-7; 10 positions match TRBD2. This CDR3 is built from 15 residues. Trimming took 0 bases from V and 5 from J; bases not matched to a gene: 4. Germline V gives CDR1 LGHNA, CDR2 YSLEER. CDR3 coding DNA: TGCGCCAGCAGCCAAGATCTAGCGGGAGAGGACGAGCAGTACTTC. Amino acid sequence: CASSQDLAGEDEQYF.

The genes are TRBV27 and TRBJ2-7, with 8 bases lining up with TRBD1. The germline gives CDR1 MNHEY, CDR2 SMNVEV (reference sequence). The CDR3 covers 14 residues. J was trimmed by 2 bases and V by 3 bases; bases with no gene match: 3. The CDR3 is CASSFVDRAYEQYF. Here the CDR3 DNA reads TGTGCCAGCAGTTTCGTGGACAGGGCCTACGAGCAGTACTTC.

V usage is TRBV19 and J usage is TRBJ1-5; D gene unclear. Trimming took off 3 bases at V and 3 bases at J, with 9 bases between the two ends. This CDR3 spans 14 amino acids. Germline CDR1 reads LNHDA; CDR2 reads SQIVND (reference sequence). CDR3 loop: CASSISVFNQPQHF. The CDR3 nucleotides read TGTGCCAGTAGTATCTCAGTTTTCAATCAGCCCCAGCATTTT. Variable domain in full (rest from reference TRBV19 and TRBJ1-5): DGGITQSPKYLFRKEGQNVTLSCEQNLNHDAMYWYRQDPGQGLRLIYYSQIVNDFQKGDIAEGYSVSREKKESFPLTVTSAQKNPTAFYLCASSISVFNQPQHFGDGTRLSIL.

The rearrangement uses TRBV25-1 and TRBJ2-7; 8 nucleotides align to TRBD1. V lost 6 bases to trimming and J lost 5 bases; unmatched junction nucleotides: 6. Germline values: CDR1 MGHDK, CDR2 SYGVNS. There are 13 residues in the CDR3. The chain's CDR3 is CASRRTGKNEQYF. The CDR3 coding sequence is TGTGCCAGCAGACGGACAGGGAAGAACGAGCAGTACTTC.

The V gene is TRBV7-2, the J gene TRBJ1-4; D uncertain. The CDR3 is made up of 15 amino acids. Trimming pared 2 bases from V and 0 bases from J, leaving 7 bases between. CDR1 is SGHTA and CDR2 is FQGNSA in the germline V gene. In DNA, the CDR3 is TGTGCCAGCAGCTTAACCCCCGCAACTAATGAAAAACTGTTTTTT. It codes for CASSLTPATNEKLFF. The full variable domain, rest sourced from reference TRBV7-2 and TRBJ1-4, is GAGVSQSPSNKVTEKGKDVELRCDPISGHTALYWYRQSLGQGLEFLIYFQGNSAPDKSGLPSDRFSAERTGGSVSTLTIQRTQQEDSAVYLCASSLTPATNEKLFFGSGTQLSVL.

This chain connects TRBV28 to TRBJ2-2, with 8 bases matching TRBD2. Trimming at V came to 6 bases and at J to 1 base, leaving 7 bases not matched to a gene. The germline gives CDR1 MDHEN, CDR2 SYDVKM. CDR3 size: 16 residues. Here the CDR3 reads CASSLAGSGNTGELFF. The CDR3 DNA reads TGTGCCAGCAGCTTAGCGGGGAGCGGGAACACCGGGGAGCTGTTTTTT.

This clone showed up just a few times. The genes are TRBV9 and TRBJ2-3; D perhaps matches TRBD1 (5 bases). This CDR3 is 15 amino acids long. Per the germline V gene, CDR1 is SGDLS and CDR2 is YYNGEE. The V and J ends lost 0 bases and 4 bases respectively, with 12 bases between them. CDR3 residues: CASSVEGAIADTQYF. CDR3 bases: TGTGCCAGCAGCGTAGAAGGGGCTATCGCAGATACGCAGTATTTT.